The 27 T cell receptor beta chains given below trace back to one sample, sequenced in a study of PD-1 blockade in mismatch repair-deficient tumors. Clones were read by immunoSEQ multiplex PCR, and TCRdb kept only the in-frame ones, dropping some. The table shows under 95,000 clones, with about four fifths occurring only once. The sequencing used peripheral blood, collected 44 weeks after starting pembrolizumab. The receptor set was obtained from an adult with mismatch repair-deficient cancer.

V is TRBV27 and J is TRBJ2-7; 7 bases fit TRBD1. The CDR3 runs 14 residues. The germline CDR1 and CDR2 sequences are MNHEY and SMNVEV (reference sequence). After removal of 10 bases from V and 3 bases from J, the junction contained 12 bases not matched to a gene. The CDR3 DNA follows: TGTGCCAACACAACCGGGACAGAAAACTACGAGCAGTACTTC. Protein product: CANTTGTENYEQYF.

The chain uses TRBV28 and TRBJ2-7; 9 bases match TRBD1. Germline loops: CDR1 MDHEN, CDR2 SYDVKM. V was clipped by 4 bases and J by 4 bases; unmatched bases: 8. The CDR3 length is 15 residues. The CDR3 loop reads CASSWTGEDLYEQYF. For the CDR3, the DNA is TGTGCCAGCAGTTGGACAGGGGAAGATCTTTACGAGCAGTACTTC.

This CDR3 is CASSTRDFQAYEQYF. The CDR3 nucleotides read TGTGCCAGCAGTACTCGGGACTTCCAGGCCTACGAGCAGTACTTC. The chain couples TRBV27 to TRBJ2-7, with D perhaps TRBD2 (6 bases). This CDR3 is built from 15 residues. Germline V gives CDR1 MNHEY, CDR2 SMNVEV (reference sequence). V was clipped by 5 bases and J by 2 bases, with 16 bases between them.

The gene calls are TRBV9 and TRBJ2-7, with TRBD1 as a possible D gene (5 bases). CDR3 size: 14 residues. V lost 4 bases, J lost 9 bases, and 20 bases lay in between. Germline V gives CDR1 SGDLS, CDR2 YYNGEE. CDR3: CASSPDSRSSRQYF. Written as DNA, the CDR3 is TGTGCCAGCAGCCCAGACAGCCGCTCCTCCCGGCAGTACTTC.

The CDR3 region has the DNA TGTGCCAGCAGCCGACGCCAGGCGCCAAGTCATACAAGCTCCTACGAGCAGTACTTC. It is translated as CASSRRQAPSHTSSYEQYF. The V gene is TRBV9, the J gene TRBJ2-7, with unresolved D. CDR1 is SGDLS and CDR2 is YYNGEE in the germline V gene. V was cut by 4 bases and J by 0 bases, with 26 bases left in between. The CDR3 runs to 19 residues.

The V call is TRBV6-5, the J call TRBJ2-7; 9 bases are a match to TRBD1. Germline CDR1 MNHEY, CDR2 SVGAGI. J was trimmed by 3 bases and V by 6 bases; bases with no gene match: 6. The CDR3 has 14 amino acids. CDR3 sequence: CASRRRDRDYEQYF. The CDR3 coding sequence is TGTGCCAGCAGGCGCCGGGACAGGGACTACGAGCAGTACTTC.

The V call is TRBV2, the J call TRBJ2-7, with 15 positions matching TRBD2. Germline CDR1 and CDR2: SNHLY and FYNNEI. J gave up 4 bases and V 8 bases, and 3 bases lay outside the gene matches. The length of the CDR3 is 14 residues. The chain's CDR3 is CASLGTSGGYEQYF. CDR3 nucleotides: TGTGCCAGCCTGGGGACTAGCGGGGGGTACGAGCAGTACTTC.

The chain recombines TRBV28 with TRBJ1-2; TRBD1 might be the D (6 bases). The germline V and J ends were trimmed by 3 bases and 4 bases, with 9 bases remaining between them. In germline, CDR1 is MDHEN, CDR2 SYDVKM. This CDR3 has 13 residues. The CDR3 loop is CASSFGGAYGYTF. The CDR3 DNA reads TGTGCCAGCAGTTTTGGGGGGGCCTATGGCTACACCTTC.

The table lists this clone with a few counts. CDR3 DNA sequence: TGCAGCGCCAGGGGGAGCTCCTACAATGAGCAGTTCTTC. Residues: CSARGSSYNEQFF. The rearrangement joins TRBV29-1 to TRBJ2-1, with 7 positions matching TRBD1. Germline V gene sequence: CDR1 SQVTM, CDR2 ANQGSEA. Losses at the gene ends were 7 bases for V and 0 bases for J; bases not matched to a gene: 3. CDR3 length: 13 amino acids.

The chain has TRBV2 and TRBJ2-1, with unresolved D. Trimming removed 4 bases from V and 0 bases from J, with 13 bases in between. Looked up from germline, CDR1 is SNHLY and CDR2 is FYNNEI. CDR3 size: 16 residues. The CDR3 here is CASSAPGRSSYNEQFF. The CDR3 coding sequence is TGTGCCAGCAGTGCTCCGGGTAGAAGCTCCTACAATGAGCAGTTCTTC.

The genes are TRBV4-3 and TRBJ2-5, with D perhaps matching TRBD1 (6 bases). Germline V gene sequence: CDR1 LGHNA, CDR2 YSLEER. Trimming removed 4 bases at V and 4 bases at J, with 13 bases between. CDR3 size: 14 residues. CDR3 sequence reads: CASSRSTGRETQYF. CDR3 DNA sequence: TGCGCCAGCAGCCGATCCACAGGGCGAGAGACCCAGTACTTC.

This sequence joins TRBV5-1 and TRBJ2-7, with TRBD2 as a possible D gene (6 bases). Trimming took 0 bases from V and 2 from J, leaving 12 bases between them. The CDR3 has 15 amino acids. Germline CDR1 and CDR2: SGHRS and YFSETQ. CDR3 sequence: CASSLEAGPTYEQYF. The CDR3 region has the DNA TGCGCCAGCAGCTTGGAGGCGGGACCTACCTACGAGCAGTACTTC.

The CDR3 region has the DNA TGTGCCAGCAGTTTCGAGGAAGACAATGAGCAGTTCTTC. Amino acids: CASSFEEDNEQFF. The chain joins TRBV6-5 to TRBJ2-1, with D uncertain. Germline CDR1 and CDR2: MNHEY and SVGAGI. Trimming left V 4 bases short and J 5 bases short, with 9 bases between. This CDR3 is 13 amino acids long.

The V call is TRBV7-9, the J call TRBJ2-3; the match to TRBD1 covers 10 bases. V lost 1 base to trimming and J lost 3 bases; unmatched junction nucleotides: 10. This CDR3 spans 18 amino acids. Germline V CDR1 and CDR2: SEHNR, FQNEAQ (reference sequence). As DNA, the CDR3 is TGTGCCAGCAGCTTAGGGGACAGGGGCAACATTGTAACAGATACGCAGTATTTT. Its translation: CASSLGDRGNIVTDTQYF. Supplemented by reference TRBV7-9 and TRBJ2-3, the full variable domain reads DTGVSQNPRHKITKRGQNVTFRCDPISEHNRLYWYRQTLGQGPEFLTYFQNEAQLEKSRLLSDRFSAERPKGSFSTLEIQRTEQGDSAMYLCASSLGDRGNIVTDTQYFGPGTRLTVL.

This clone was seen once. The V call is TRBV5-6, the J call TRBJ1-1; D ambiguous. V shed 0 bases and J shed 1 base, with 10 bases lying between them. CDR1 SGHDT and CDR2 YYEEEE come from the germline V gene. The length of the CDR3 is 15 residues. DNA for the CDR3: TGTGCCAGCAGCTTGGTTAGCGCAGGGAACACTGAAGCTTTCTTT. As protein: CASSLVSAGNTEAFF.

The chain is built from TRBV5-1 and TRBJ2-3; D is perhaps TRBD2 (5 bases). CDR1 SGHRS and CDR2 YFSETQ come from the germline V gene. Deletions cut 0 bases from V and 3 bases from J, with 14 bases between. This CDR3 is 16 amino acids long. The DNA of the CDR3 is TGCGCCAGCAGCTTGGACGATAGTGGGAGAACAGATACGCAGTATTTT. It encodes CASSLDDSGRTDTQYF.

The chain uses TRBV2 and TRBJ1-5; D perhaps matches TRBD1 (6 bases). Trimming removed 4 bases at V and 1 base at J, with 11 bases between. Looked up from germline, CDR1 is SNHLY and CDR2 is FYNNEI. The CDR3 runs 15 residues. This CDR3 is CASSVTGSSNQPQHF. The CDR3 coding sequence is TGTGCCAGCAGTGTTACAGGGAGCAGCAATCAGCCCCAGCATTTT.

CDR3 nucleotide sequence: TGTGCCAGCAGCCGGGAATCGGAGACCCAGTACTTC. It specifies CASSRESETQYF. The chain combines TRBV5-4 with TRBJ2-5; D possibly corresponds to TRBD2 (5 bases). With 4 bases removed from V and 5 bases from J, the gap between germline ends came to 9 bases. CDR1 and CDR2 (germline): SGHNT, YYREEE (reference sequence). The CDR3 sequence is 12 residues long.

The rearrangement joins TRBV14 to TRBJ1-2, with D uncertain. Germline CDR1 and CDR2: SGHDN and FVKESK. The CDR3 totals 17 residues. Trimming removed 4 bases from V and 8 bases from J, with 26 bases in between. CDR3 nucleotide sequence: TGTGCCAGCAGCCCCACCTCGGGAGACTCCCGCGTACGGGGCTACACCTTC. It codes for CASSPTSGDSRVRGYTF.

This chain uses TRBV25-1 with TRBJ2-1, with 7 positions matching TRBD2. After removal of 3 bases from V and 0 bases from J, the junction contained 8 bases not matched to a gene. Germline-derived CDR1 and CDR2 are MGHDK and SYGVNS. The CDR3 is 17 residues long. The CDR3 region has the DNA TGTGCCAGCAGTGATCTGAGCGGGGAAAGCTCCTACAATGAGCAGTTCTTC. Its protein product is CASSDLSGESSYNEQFF.

This clone was counted only a few times. The chain combines TRBV21-1 with TRBJ2-5. TRBV21-1 corresponds to a pseudogene. The CDR3 has 16 amino acids. The DNA of the CDR3 is TGTGCCAGCAGCAAAGAATGTAGGGTCACTCAAGAGACCCAGTACTTC. Its translation: CASSKECRVTQETQYF.

V usage is TRBV5-4 and J usage is TRBJ2-3, with D hard to call. Deletions cut 1 base from V and 0 bases from J, with 6 bases between. The CDR3 is made up of 14 amino acids. The germline V gene has CDR1 SGHNT and CDR2 YYREEE (reference sequence). CDR3 amino acids: CASSLLSSTDTQYF. DNA of the CDR3: TGTGCCAGCAGCTTGTTATCTAGCACAGATACGCAGTATTTT.

The genes are TRBV4-1 and TRBJ1-2, with TRBD1 matching 7 bases. V dropped 1 base and J dropped 14; count of bases not matched to a gene: 7. CDR1 is MGHRA and CDR2 is YSYEKL in the germline V gene. The CDR3 extends over 12 amino acids. The CDR3 loop is CASSQVRDSRTF. The CDR3 DNA is TGCGCCAGCAGCCAAGTACGGGACAGTCGTACCTTC.

This chain's CDR3 is CASTWDTNGHNEQFF. The CDR3 DNA reads as TGTGCCAGTACCTGGGACACCAACGGTCACAATGAGCAGTTCTTC. The chain employs TRBV19 and TRBJ2-1, with D possibly being TRBD1 (6 bases). Between the trimmed V and J ends, which lost 7 bases and 5 bases, there was a span of 18 bases. CDR1 LNHDA and CDR2 SQIVND come from the germline V gene (reference sequence). CDR3 length: 15 residues. The entire variable domain, with the rest obtained from reference TRBV19 and TRBJ2-1, is as follows: DGGITQSPKYLFRKEGQNVTLSCEQNLNHDAMYWYRQDPGQGLRLIYYSQIVNDFQKGDIAEGYSVSREKKESFPLTVTSAQKNPTAFYLCASTWDTNGHNEQFFGPGTRLTVL.

This sequence joins TRBV6-6 and TRBJ2-7; 7 bases match TRBD2. CDR3 length: 13 amino acids. V shed 6 bases, J shed 4 bases, and the junction held 6 bases outside the gene matches. Germline-derived CDR1 and CDR2 are MNHNY and SVGAGI (reference sequence). The CDR3 region is CASSRSGTYEQYF. The CDR3 DNA is TGTGCCAGCAGCCGAAGCGGGACTTACGAGCAGTACTTC.

This clone was recorded only once. V usage is TRBV5-5 and J usage is TRBJ1-2; D unresolved. V lost 1 base and J 0 bases, leaving 7 bases between the germline ends. CDR3 length: 14 amino acids. Germline lookup yields CDR1 SGHKS and CDR2 YYEKEE (reference sequence). In DNA, the CDR3 is TGTGCCAGCAGCTTGTCCATTTCTAACTATGGCTACACCTTC. This encodes CASSLSISNYGYTF.

V gene TRBV9 combines with J gene TRBJ2-1; the D gene is possibly TRBD2 (5 bases). The CDR3 is 15 residues long. Germline V lookup: CDR1 SGDLS, CDR2 YYNGEE. V was shortened by 3 bases and J by 3 bases, with 13 bases between the two germline ends. In DNA form, the CDR3 reads TGTGCCAGCAGCGGGGTAACTACTAGCTACAATGAGCAGTTCTTC. Translating it yields CASSGVTTSYNEQFF.